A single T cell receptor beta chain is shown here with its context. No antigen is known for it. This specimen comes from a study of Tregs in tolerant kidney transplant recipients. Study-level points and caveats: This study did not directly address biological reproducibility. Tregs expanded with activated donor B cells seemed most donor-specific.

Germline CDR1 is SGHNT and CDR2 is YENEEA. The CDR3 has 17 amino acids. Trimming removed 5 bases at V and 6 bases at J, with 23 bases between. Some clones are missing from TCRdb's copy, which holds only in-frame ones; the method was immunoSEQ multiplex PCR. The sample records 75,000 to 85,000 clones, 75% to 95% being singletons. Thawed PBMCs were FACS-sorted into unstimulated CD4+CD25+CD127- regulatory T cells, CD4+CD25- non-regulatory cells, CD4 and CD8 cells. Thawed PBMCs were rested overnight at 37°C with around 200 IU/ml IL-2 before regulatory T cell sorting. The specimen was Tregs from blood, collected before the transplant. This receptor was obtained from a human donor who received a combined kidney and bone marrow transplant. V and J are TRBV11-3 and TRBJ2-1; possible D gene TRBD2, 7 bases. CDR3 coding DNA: TGTGCCAGCAGCCCGGGGCGAGGCAGGGAGGGGGTCAATGAGCAGTTCTTC. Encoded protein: CASSPGRGREGVNEQFF.